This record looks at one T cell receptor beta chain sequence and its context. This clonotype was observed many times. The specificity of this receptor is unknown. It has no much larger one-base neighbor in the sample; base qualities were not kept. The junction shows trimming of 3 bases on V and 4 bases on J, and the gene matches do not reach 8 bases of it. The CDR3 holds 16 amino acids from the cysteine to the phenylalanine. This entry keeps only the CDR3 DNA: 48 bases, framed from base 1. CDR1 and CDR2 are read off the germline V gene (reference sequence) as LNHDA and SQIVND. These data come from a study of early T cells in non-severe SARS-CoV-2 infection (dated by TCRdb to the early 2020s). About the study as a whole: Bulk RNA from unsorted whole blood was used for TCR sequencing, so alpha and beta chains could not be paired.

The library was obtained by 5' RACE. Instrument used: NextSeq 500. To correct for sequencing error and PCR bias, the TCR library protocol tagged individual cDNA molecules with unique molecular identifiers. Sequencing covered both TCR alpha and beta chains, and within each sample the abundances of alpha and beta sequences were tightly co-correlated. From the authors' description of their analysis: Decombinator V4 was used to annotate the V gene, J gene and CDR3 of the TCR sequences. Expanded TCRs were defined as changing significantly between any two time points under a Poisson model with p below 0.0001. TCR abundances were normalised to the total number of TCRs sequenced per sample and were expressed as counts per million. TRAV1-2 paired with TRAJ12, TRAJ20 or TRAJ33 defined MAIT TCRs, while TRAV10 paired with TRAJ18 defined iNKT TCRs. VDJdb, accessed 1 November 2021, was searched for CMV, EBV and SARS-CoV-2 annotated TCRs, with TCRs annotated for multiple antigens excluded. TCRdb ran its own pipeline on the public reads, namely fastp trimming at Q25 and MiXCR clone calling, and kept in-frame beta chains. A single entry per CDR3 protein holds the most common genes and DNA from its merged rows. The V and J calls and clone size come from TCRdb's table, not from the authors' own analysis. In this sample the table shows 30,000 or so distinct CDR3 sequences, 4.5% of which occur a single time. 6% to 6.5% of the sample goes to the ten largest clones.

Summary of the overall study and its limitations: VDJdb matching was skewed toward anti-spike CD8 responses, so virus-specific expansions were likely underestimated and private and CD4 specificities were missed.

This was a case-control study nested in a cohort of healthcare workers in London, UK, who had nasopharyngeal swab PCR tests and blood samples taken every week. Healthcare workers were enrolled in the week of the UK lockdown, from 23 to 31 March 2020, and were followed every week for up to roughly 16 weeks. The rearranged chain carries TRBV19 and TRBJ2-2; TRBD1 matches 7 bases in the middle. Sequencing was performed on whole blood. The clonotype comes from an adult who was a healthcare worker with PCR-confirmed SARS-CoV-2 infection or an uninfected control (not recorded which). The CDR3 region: CASSMSTGIGTGELFF. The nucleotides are TGTGCCAGTAGTATGTCGACAGGGATCGGCACCGGGGAGCTGTTTTTT.